This T cell receptor beta chain was obtained from a study of T cells in Graves' hyperthyroidism and ophthalmopathy. This clonotype appeared many times. Its cognate antigen is unknown. Exclusions: uncontrolled infection, other autoimmune disease, pregnancy, lactation. Diagnoses were established using clinical symptoms, serum thyroxine and TRAb, thyroid ultrasound and orbital computed tomography. The germline V gene encodes CDR1 SEHNR and CDR2 FQNEAQ (reference sequence). CDR3 length equals 15 residues. Trimming pared 5 bases from V and 6 bases from J, leaving 19 bases between. Amplified regions were TCR beta CDR3 sequences from RNA transcripts. The HTBI primer set drove a first-round RT-PCR of the TCR CDR3. Each CDR3 protein is one row after TCRdb ran MiXCR on the multiplex PCR reads. Seen here are about 570,000 distinct CDR3 sequences, about half observed once, and the top ten hold roughly 19%. Study-wide results and caveats: Most thyroid clonotypes that were expanded above 0.001 also turned up in blood. Ophthalmopathy cases were set apart from stable hyperthyroidism by a 13 V-J model.

The V call is TRBV7-9, the J call TRBJ1-2, with D perhaps matching TRBD1 (6 bases). This TCR came from an adult woman with Graves' disease, either hyperthyroidism or ophthalmopathy (not recorded which). Sequencing used peripheral blood or thyroid tissue (not recorded which). This chain's CDR3 is CASSQSGGGADGYTF. In nucleotides, the CDR3 is TGTGCCAGCAGCCAAAGTGGGGGGGGCGCGGATGGCTACACCTTC.